A single sample gave rise to the 23 T cell receptor beta chains below, sequenced in a study of T cells in Graves' hyperthyroidism and ophthalmopathy. The source material, RNA transcripts, was used to amplify TCR beta CDR3 regions. The primer set for the first-round RT-PCR of the TCR CDR3 was HTBI. In TCRdb, the multiplex PCR reads were re-called with MiXCR into one record per CDR3 protein. Of approximately 600,000 distinct CDR3 sequences in the sample, about a sixth were seen once. The material sequenced was blood. These receptors all stem from a woman in her 30s with Graves' hyperthyroidism.

This chain connects TRBV18 to TRBJ2-2; D is possibly TRBD2 (6 bases). V lost 3 bases and J 1 base, leaving 12 bases between the germline ends. The CDR3 runs 16 residues. The germline V gene has CDR1 KGHSH and CDR2 LQKENI. Here the CDR3 reads CASSPGTRENTGELFF. Written as DNA, the CDR3 is TGTGCCAGCTCACCGGGGACGCGGGAGAACACCGGGGAGCTGTTTTTT.

This clonotype was seen a few times. The chain carries TRBV24-1 and TRBJ2-7, with D hard to call. The CDR3 consists of 13 residues. Germline loops: CDR1 KGHDR, CDR2 SFDVKD. Trimming left V 3 bases short and J 3 bases short, with 8 bases between. This CDR3 reads CATSDDPGYEQYF. CDR3 nucleotide sequence: TGTGCCACCAGTGATGACCCGGGCTACGAGCAGTACTTC.

This clonotype has only a few counts. The rearrangement uses TRBV7-9 and TRBJ1-5; D remains unclear. Trimming took 11 bases from V and 3 from J, leaving 11 bases between them. Germline assignment: CDR1 SEHNR and CDR2 FQNEAQ (reference sequence). CDR3 length: 12 amino acids. This chain's CDR3 is CALGQDNQPQHF. The CDR3 nucleotides are TGTGCCCTCGGGCAGGACAATCAGCCCCAGCATTTT. The variable domain in full, with the rest retrieved from reference TRBV7-9 and TRBJ1-5, is DTGVSQNPRHKITKRGQNVTFRCDPISEHNRLYWYRQTLGQGPEFLTYFQNEAQLEKSRLLSDRFSAERPKGSFSTLEIQRTEQGDSAMYLCALGQDNQPQHFGDGTRLSIL.

In its sample, this clonotype was seen many times. The chain is built from TRBV28 and TRBJ2-7, with 9 bases fitting TRBD1. V shed 6 bases, J shed 3 bases, and the junction held 6 bases outside the gene matches. The CDR3 sequence is 14 residues long. Germline V gene lookup returns CDR1 MDHEN and CDR2 SYDVKM. As DNA, the CDR3 is TGTGCCAGCAGCTTTGGACAGGGGATCTACGAGCAGTACTTC. Protein product: CASSFGQGIYEQYF.

This clonotype was counted ten times or more. The rearrangement links TRBV7-2 to TRBJ2-1, with D perhaps TRBD1 or TRBD2 (5 bases each). Germline values: CDR1 SGHTA, CDR2 FQGNSA. V dropped 4 bases and J dropped 4 bases, with 14 bases sitting between them. The CDR3 totals 15 residues. The CDR3 spells CASSSGTQGYNEQFF. CDR3 DNA sequence: TGTGCCAGCAGCTCCGGGACCCAAGGGTACAATGAGCAGTTCTTC.

The chain employs TRBV9 and TRBJ1-2; D not certain. V was cut by 0 bases and J by 8 bases, with 11 bases left in between. The CDR3 has 13 residues. CDR1 is SGDLS and CDR2 is YYNGEE in the germline V gene. The CDR3: CASSVDEAGGYTF. The CDR3 bases are TGTGCCAGCAGCGTAGATGAGGCGGGCGGCTACACCTTC. Full variable domain (remainder filled in from reference TRBV9 and TRBJ1-2): DSGVTQTPKHLITATGQRVTLRCSPRSGDLSVYWYQQSLDQGLQFLIQYYNGEERAKGNILERFSAQQFPDLHSELNLSSLELGDSALYFCASSVDEAGGYTFGSGTRLTVV.

This clonotype was seen ten or more times. The chain has TRBV28 and TRBJ2-7, with a tentative D call TRBD1 (6 bases). Germline CDR1 MDHEN, CDR2 SYDVKM. The CDR3 spans 16 residues. V lost 4 bases and J 0 bases, leaving 16 bases between the germline ends. The CDR3 reads CASSWGLGQSSYEQYF. As DNA, the CDR3 is TGTGCCAGCAGTTGGGGGCTAGGACAGAGCTCCTACGAGCAGTACTTC.

This clonotype has just a few counts. The chain uses TRBV28 and TRBJ1-5, with D perhaps TRBD1 (6 bases). Trimming cost V 0 bases and J 4 bases, with 16 bases left between them. The germline V gene has CDR1 MDHEN and CDR2 SYDVKM. The CDR3 totals 17 residues. CDR3 coding DNA: TGTGCCAGCAGTTTATGGGCAGGAGGGGGGGGAAATCAGCCCCAGCATTTT. This translates into CASSLWAGGGGNQPQHF.

The chain employs TRBV6-1 and TRBJ2-7, with TRBD2 identical over 11 bases. There are 14 residues in the CDR3. The V gene's germline CDR1 is MNHNS and CDR2 SASEGT. Trimming cost V 7 bases and J 2 bases; bases outside gene matches: 4. Written as DNA, the CDR3 is TGTGCCAGCATCCAGACTAGCGGGACCTACGAGCAGTACTTC. Its translation is CASIQTSGTYEQYF.

The chain links TRBV12-3 or TRBV12-4 to TRBJ1-4, with D tentatively TRBD1 (5 bases). The V and J ends lost 4 bases and 7 bases respectively, with 16 bases between them. The CDR3 totals 15 residues. The CDR3 nucleotides are TGTGCCAGCAGTTACTCGGCAGGGTTCGGTGAAAAACTGTTTTTT. Its protein is CASSYSAGFGEKLFF.

This clonotype occurred many times. The chain carries TRBV2 and TRBJ2-5; 7 bases are shared with TRBD2. This CDR3 is built from 14 residues. Germline-derived CDR1 and CDR2 are SNHLY and FYNNEI. The V segment lost 5 bases and the J segment 4 bases; nucleotides outside the gene matches: 7. The CDR3 is CASSITSVRETQYF. CDR3 DNA sequence: TGTGCCAGCAGTATCACTAGCGTACGAGAGACCCAGTACTTC.

This sequence joins TRBV5-1 and TRBJ1-1; tentative D call: TRBD1 (5 bases). This CDR3 has 14 residues. Looked up from germline, CDR1 is SGHRS and CDR2 is YFSETQ. V shed 2 bases and J shed 8 bases, with 16 bases lying between them. This CDR3 reads CASSFSGSNREAFF. The CDR3 bases are TGCGCCAGCAGCTTTTCAGGGTCTAACAGGGAAGCTTTCTTT.

The table lists this clonotype with many counts. The chain recombines TRBV30 with TRBJ2-3; D tentatively reads TRBD1 or TRBD2 (5 bases each). The ends were cut back, 3 bases at V and 6 bases at J, with 13 bases in the middle. CDR3 size: 13 residues. Germline-derived CDR1 and CDR2 are GTSNPN and SVGIG (reference sequence). CDR3 DNA sequence: TGTGCCTGGAGAGCAGTGGGGGTGGATACGCAGTATTTT. Encoded protein: CAWRAVGVDTQYF.

At least ten counts were recorded for this clonotype. The chain is built from TRBV12-3 or TRBV12-4 and TRBJ1-2; 11 nucleotides match TRBD1. This CDR3 has 14 amino acids. V lost 6 bases, J lost 6 bases, and 6 bases stayed unmatched. The DNA of the CDR3 is TGTGCCAGCAGCCTCGGGACAGGGGGAAATGGCTACACCTTC. This encodes CASSLGTGGNGYTF.

The table lists this clonotype with a few counts. The chain has TRBV28 and TRBJ2-3; no clear D. The germline V gene has CDR1 MDHEN and CDR2 SYDVKM. CDR3 size: 14 residues. Between the trimmed V and J ends, which lost 3 bases and 5 bases, there was a span of 12 bases. This chain's CDR3 is CASSFNKLIDTQYF. CDR3 coding DNA: TGTGCCAGCAGTTTTAATAAATTGATAGATACGCAGTATTTT.

The sample holds many counts of this clonotype. The V call is TRBV7-9, the J call TRBJ2-7; D remains ambiguous. Germline V gene data show CDR1 as SEHNR and CDR2 as FQNEAQ (reference sequence). CDR3 size: 14 residues. Trimming took off 4 bases at V and 4 bases at J, with 14 bases between the two ends. The CDR3 sequence: CASSSSGVFYEQYF. For the CDR3, the DNA is TGTGCCAGCAGCTCCTCCGGTGTTTTTTACGAGCAGTACTTC.

The sample holds many counts of this clonotype. The V and J genes are TRBV11-2 and TRBJ2-1, with D perhaps TRBD2 (5 bases). Germline assignment: CDR1 SGHAT and CDR2 FQNNGV. This CDR3 comprises 15 residues. V was pared by 6 bases and J by 7 bases, with 19 bases between. This chain's CDR3 is CASRIGSSRVNEQFF. The CDR3 DNA reads as TGTGCCAGCAGAATAGGGAGCTCGCGGGTAAATGAGCAGTTCTTC. Together with reference TRBV11-2 and TRBJ2-1, the CDR3 gives the full variable domain: EAGVAQSPRYKIIEKRQSVAFWCNPISGHATLYWYQQILGQGPKLLIQFQNNGVVDDSQLPKDRFSAERLKGVDSTLKIQPAKLEDSAVYLCASRIGSSRVNEQFFGPGTRLTVL.

Only a few counts were recorded for this clonotype. The V call is TRBV30, the J call TRBJ1-2; weak D call: TRBD1 (5 bases). The V gene lost 3 bases and the J gene lost 8 bases, with 13 bases spanning the gap. The CDR3 consists of 12 residues. The V gene's germline CDR1 is GTSNPN and CDR2 SVGIG (reference sequence). CDR3 loop: CAWSGAWGGYTF. The CDR3 DNA is TGTGCCTGGAGCGGGGCTTGGGGCGGCTACACCTTC.

In this sample, this clonotype turned up a few times. This chain uses TRBV3-1 with TRBJ1-6; 9 bases are shared with TRBD1. CDR1 is LGHDT, CDR2 YNNKEL, per germline (reference sequence). There are 15 residues in the CDR3. V lost 3 bases to trimming and J lost 7 bases; unmatched junction nucleotides: 4. CDR3 sequence reads: CASSQSGQGNSPLHF. The CDR3 bases are TGTGCCAGCAGCCAGTCCGGACAGGGGAATTCACCCCTCCACTTT.

This clonotype was counted at least ten times. The chain combines TRBV3-1 with TRBJ2-1, with D perhaps assigned TRBD1 or TRBD2 (6 bases each). Germline CDR1 is LGHDT and CDR2 is YNNKEL (reference sequence). V lost 7 bases to trimming and J lost 4 bases, with 17 bases between them. CDR3 size: 15 residues. DNA of the CDR3: TGTGCCAGCACCCCTACGGGGGCGATTTACAATGAGCAGTTCTTC. This sequence encodes CASTPTGAIYNEQFF.

The chain couples TRBV5-1 to TRBJ1-1; TRBD1 might be the D (5 bases). This CDR3 region has 16 residues. V lost 4 bases, J lost 2 bases, and 18 bases lay in between. CDR1 and CDR2 (germline): SGHRS, YFSETQ. CDR3 in DNA: TGCGCCAGCAGCCAATACGAGAGACAGAAAAACACTGAAGCTTTCTTT. It codes for CASSQYERQKNTEAFF.

This clonotype was picked up many times. V gene TRBV7-3 combines with J gene TRBJ2-1, with a possible D match to TRBD1 (6 bases). The CDR3 spans 15 residues. Between the trimmed V and J ends, which lost 4 bases and 4 bases, there was a span of 14 bases. The germline V gene encodes CDR1 SGHTA and CDR2 FQGTGA. CDR3 loop: CASSSDGQPYNEQFF. The CDR3 DNA reads TGTGCCAGCAGCTCCGACGGACAGCCTTACAATGAGCAGTTCTTC. Full variable domain (rest looked up from reference TRBV7-3 and TRBJ2-1): GAGVSQTPSNKVTEKGKYVELRCDPISGHTALYWYRQSLGQGPEFLIYFQGTGAADDSGLPNDRFFAVRPEGSVSTLKIQRTERGDSAVYLCASSSDGQPYNEQFFGPGTRLTVL.

This clonotype was seen at least ten times. The genes are TRBV5-4 and TRBJ2-3; D is uncertain. CDR3 length: 12 amino acids. Trimming took off 4 bases at V and 6 bases at J, with 9 bases between the two ends. Looked up from germline, CDR1 is SGHNT and CDR2 is YYREEE (reference sequence). CDR3 loop: CASSPVPDTQYF. The DNA of the CDR3 is TGTGCCAGCAGCCCCGTTCCGGATACGCAGTATTTT.